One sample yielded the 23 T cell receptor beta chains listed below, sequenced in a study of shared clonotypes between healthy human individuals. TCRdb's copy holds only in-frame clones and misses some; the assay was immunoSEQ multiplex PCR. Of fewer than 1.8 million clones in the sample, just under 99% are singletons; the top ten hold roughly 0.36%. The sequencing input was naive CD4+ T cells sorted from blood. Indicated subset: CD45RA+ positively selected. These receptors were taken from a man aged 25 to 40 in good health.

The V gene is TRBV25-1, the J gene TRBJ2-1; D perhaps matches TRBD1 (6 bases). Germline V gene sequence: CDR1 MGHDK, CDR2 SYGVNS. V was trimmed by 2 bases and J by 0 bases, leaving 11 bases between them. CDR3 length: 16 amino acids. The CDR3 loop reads CASSEPRTVSYNEQFF. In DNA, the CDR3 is TGTGCCAGCAGTGAACCCCGGACAGTCTCCTACAATGAGCAGTTCTTC. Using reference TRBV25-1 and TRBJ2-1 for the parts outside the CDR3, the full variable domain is EADIYQTPRYLVIGTGKKITLECSQTMGHDKMYWYQQDPGMELHLIHYSYGVNSTEKGDLSSESTVSRIRTEHFPLTLESARPSHTSQYLCASSEPRTVSYNEQFFGPGTRLTVL.

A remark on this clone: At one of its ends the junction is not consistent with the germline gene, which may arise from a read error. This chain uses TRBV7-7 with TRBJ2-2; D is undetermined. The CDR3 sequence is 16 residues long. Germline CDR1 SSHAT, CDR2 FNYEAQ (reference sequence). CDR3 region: CASSFAGRPTPGELFF. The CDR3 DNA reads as TGTGCTAGCAGCTTTGCCGGTAGACCCACGCCCGGGGAGCTGTTTTTT.

The DNA of the CDR3 is TGTGCCAGCAGCGTAGCCCACGGGACAGGGGGCATCGACGAGCAGTACTTC. Amino acid sequence: CASSVAHGTGGIDEQYF. V usage is TRBV9 and J usage is TRBJ2-7; 12 bases are a match to TRBD1. This CDR3 comprises 17 residues. V shed 0 bases and J 5 bases; nucleotides not matched to a gene: 9. Germline V CDR1 and CDR2: SGDLS, YYNGEE.

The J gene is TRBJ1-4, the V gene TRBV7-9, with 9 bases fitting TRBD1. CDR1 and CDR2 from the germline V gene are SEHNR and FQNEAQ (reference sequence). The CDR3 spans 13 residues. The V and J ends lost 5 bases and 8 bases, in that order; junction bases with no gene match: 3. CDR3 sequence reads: CASSRTGEEKLFF. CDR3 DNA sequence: TGTGCCAGCAGCCGGACAGGGGAAGAAAAACTGTTTTTT.

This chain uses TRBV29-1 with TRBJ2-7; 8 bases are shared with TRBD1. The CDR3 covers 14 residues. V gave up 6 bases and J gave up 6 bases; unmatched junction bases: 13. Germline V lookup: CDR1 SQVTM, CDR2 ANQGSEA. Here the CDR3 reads CSVAGGAFLGEQYF. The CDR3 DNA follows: TGCAGCGTCGCAGGGGGCGCCTTTTTAGGCGAGCAGTACTTC.

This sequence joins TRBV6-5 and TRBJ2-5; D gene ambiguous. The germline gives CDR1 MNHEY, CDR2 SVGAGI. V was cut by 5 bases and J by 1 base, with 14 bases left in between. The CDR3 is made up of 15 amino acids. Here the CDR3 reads CASSTYRARQETQYF. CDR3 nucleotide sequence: TGTGCCAGCAGTACATACCGGGCTCGCCAAGAGACCCAGTACTTC.

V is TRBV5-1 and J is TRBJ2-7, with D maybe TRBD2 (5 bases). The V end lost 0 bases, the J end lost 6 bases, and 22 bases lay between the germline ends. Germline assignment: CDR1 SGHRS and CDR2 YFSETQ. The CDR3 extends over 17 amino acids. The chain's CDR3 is CASSLDSRARGDVEQYF. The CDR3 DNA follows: TGCGCCAGCAGCTTGGACTCACGGGCCCGGGGTGATGTCGAGCAGTACTTC.

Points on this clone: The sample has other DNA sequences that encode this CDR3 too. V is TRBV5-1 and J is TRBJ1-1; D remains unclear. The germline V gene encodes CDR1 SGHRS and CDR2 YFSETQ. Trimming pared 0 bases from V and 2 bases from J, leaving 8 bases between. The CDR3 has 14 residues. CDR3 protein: CASSLVGSNTEAFF. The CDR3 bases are TGCGCCAGCAGCTTGGTGGGGAGCAACACTGAAGCTTTCTTT.

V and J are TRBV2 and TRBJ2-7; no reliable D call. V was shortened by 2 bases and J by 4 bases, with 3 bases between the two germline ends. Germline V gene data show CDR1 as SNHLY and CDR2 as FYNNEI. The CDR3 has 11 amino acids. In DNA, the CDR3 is TGTGCCAGCAGTGAATTTTACGAGCAGTACTTC. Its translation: CASSEFYEQYF.

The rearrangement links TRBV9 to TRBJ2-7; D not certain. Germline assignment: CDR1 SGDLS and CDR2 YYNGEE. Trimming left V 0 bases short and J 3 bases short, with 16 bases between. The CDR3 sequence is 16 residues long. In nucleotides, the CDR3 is TGTGCCAGCAGCGTAGGTCTAGGCGCAGAATTCTACGAGCAGTACTTC. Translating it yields CASSVGLGAEFYEQYF.

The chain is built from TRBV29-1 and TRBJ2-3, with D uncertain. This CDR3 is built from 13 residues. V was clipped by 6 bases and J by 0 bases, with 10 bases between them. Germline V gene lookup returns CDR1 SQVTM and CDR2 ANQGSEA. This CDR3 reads CSVRLVSTDTQYF. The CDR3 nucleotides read TGCAGCGTCCGTCTTGTTAGCACAGATACGCAGTATTTT.

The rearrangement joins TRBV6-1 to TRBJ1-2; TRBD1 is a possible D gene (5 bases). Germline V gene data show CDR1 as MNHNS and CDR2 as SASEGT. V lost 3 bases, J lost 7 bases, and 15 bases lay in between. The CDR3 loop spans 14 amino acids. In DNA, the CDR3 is TGTGCCAGCAGTGATGCCGGGGCTCCTGGTGGCTACACCTTC. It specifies CASSDAGAPGGYTF.

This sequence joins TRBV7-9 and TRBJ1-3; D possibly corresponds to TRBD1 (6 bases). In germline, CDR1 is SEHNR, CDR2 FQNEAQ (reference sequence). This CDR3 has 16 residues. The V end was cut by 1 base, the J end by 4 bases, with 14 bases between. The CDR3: CASSLGPGALGNTIYF. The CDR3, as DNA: TGTGCCAGCAGCTTAGGTCCGGGGGCACTCGGAAACACCATATATTTT.

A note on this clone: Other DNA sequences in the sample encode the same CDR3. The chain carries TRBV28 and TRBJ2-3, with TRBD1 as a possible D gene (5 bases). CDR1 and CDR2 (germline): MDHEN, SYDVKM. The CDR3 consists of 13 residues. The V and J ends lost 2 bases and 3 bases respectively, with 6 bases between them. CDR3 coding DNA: TGTGCCAGCAGTTTAAGGGGAACAGATACGCAGTATTTT. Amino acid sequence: CASSLRGTDTQYF. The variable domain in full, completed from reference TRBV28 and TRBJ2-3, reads DVKVTQSSRYLVKRTGEKVFLECVQDMDHENMFWYRQDPGLGLRLIYFSYDVKMKEKGDIPEGYSVSREKKERFSLILESASTNQTSMYLCASSLRGTDTQYFGPGTRLTVL.

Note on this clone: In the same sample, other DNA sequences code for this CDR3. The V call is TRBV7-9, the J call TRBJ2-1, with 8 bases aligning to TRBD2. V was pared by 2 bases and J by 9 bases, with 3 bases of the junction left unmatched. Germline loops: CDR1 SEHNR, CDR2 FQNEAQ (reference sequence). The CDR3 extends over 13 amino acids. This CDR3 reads CASSLLLAGEQFF. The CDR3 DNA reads TGTGCCAGCAGCTTATTGCTAGCGGGTGAGCAGTTCTTC.

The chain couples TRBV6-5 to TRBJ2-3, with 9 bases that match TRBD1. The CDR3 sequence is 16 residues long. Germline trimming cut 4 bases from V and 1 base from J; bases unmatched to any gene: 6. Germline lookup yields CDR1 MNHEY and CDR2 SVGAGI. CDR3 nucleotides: TGTGCCAGCAGTTGGACAGGGGCCTACGGCACAGATACGCAGTATTTT. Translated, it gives CASSWTGAYGTDTQYF.

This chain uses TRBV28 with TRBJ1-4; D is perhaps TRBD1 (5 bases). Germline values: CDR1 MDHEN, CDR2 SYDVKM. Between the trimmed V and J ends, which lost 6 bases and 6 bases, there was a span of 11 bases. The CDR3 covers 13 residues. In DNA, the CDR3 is TGTGCCAGCAGGGCAGGGTTCGATGAAAAACTGTTTTTT. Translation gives CASRAGFDEKLFF.

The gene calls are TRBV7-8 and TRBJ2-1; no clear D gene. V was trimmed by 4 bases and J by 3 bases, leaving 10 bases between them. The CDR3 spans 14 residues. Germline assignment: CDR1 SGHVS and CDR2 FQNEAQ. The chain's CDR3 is CASSSRADYNEQFF. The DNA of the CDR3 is TGTGCCAGCAGCTCCCGGGCTGACTACAATGAGCAGTTCTTC.

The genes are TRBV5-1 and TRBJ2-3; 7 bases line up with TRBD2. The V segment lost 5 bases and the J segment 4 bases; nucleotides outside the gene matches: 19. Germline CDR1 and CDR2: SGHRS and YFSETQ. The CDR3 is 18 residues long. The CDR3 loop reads CASSPPRGFREDPDTQYF. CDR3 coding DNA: TGCGCCAGCAGTCCCCCCCGAGGATTTCGGGAGGACCCAGATACGCAGTATTTT.

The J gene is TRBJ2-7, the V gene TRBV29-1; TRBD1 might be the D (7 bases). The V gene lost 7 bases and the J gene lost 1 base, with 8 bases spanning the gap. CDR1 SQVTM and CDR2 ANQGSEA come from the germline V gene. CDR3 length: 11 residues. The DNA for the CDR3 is TGCAGCGCAGGGGGGTCCTACGAGCAGTACTTC. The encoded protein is CSAGGSYEQYF.

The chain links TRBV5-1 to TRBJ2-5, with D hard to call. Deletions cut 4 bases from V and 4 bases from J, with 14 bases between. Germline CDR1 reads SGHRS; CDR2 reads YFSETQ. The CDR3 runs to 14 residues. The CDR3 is CASSLRTDTETQYF. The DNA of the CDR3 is TGCGCCAGCAGCCTCAGGACCGATACAGAGACCCAGTACTTC.

CDR3 loop: CASSPSGGDNEQFF. In DNA form, the CDR3 reads TGTGCCAGCTCACCGTCCGGGGGTGACAATGAGCAGTTCTTC. The chain combines TRBV18 with TRBJ2-1; possibly TRBD2 for D (6 bases). Germline V gene data show CDR1 as KGHSH and CDR2 as LQKENI. The germline V and J ends were trimmed by 3 bases and 5 bases, with 11 bases remaining between them. This CDR3 spans 14 amino acids.

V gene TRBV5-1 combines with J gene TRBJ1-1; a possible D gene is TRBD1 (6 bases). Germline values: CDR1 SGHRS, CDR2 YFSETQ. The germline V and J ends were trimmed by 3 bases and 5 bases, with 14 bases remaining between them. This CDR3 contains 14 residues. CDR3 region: CASSSGGAGTEAFF. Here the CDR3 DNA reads TGCGCCAGCAGCTCGGGGGGCGCTGGGACTGAAGCTTTCTTT.